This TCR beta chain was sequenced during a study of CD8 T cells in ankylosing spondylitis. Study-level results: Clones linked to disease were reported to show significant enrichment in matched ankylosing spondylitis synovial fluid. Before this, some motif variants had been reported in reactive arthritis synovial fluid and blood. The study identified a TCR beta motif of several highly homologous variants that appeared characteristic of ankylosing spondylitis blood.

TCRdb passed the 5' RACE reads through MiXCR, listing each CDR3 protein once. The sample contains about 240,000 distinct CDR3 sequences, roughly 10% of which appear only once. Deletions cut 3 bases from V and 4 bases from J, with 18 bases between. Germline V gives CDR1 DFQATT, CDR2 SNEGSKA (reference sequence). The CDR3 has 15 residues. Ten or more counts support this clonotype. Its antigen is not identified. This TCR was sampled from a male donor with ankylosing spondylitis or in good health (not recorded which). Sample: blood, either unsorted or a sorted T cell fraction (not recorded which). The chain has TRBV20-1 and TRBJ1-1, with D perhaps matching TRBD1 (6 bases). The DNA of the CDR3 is TGCAGTGCTAGGGCGGGGGGGGGCATCGGCACTGAAGCTTTCTTT. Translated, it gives CSARAGGGIGTEAFF.